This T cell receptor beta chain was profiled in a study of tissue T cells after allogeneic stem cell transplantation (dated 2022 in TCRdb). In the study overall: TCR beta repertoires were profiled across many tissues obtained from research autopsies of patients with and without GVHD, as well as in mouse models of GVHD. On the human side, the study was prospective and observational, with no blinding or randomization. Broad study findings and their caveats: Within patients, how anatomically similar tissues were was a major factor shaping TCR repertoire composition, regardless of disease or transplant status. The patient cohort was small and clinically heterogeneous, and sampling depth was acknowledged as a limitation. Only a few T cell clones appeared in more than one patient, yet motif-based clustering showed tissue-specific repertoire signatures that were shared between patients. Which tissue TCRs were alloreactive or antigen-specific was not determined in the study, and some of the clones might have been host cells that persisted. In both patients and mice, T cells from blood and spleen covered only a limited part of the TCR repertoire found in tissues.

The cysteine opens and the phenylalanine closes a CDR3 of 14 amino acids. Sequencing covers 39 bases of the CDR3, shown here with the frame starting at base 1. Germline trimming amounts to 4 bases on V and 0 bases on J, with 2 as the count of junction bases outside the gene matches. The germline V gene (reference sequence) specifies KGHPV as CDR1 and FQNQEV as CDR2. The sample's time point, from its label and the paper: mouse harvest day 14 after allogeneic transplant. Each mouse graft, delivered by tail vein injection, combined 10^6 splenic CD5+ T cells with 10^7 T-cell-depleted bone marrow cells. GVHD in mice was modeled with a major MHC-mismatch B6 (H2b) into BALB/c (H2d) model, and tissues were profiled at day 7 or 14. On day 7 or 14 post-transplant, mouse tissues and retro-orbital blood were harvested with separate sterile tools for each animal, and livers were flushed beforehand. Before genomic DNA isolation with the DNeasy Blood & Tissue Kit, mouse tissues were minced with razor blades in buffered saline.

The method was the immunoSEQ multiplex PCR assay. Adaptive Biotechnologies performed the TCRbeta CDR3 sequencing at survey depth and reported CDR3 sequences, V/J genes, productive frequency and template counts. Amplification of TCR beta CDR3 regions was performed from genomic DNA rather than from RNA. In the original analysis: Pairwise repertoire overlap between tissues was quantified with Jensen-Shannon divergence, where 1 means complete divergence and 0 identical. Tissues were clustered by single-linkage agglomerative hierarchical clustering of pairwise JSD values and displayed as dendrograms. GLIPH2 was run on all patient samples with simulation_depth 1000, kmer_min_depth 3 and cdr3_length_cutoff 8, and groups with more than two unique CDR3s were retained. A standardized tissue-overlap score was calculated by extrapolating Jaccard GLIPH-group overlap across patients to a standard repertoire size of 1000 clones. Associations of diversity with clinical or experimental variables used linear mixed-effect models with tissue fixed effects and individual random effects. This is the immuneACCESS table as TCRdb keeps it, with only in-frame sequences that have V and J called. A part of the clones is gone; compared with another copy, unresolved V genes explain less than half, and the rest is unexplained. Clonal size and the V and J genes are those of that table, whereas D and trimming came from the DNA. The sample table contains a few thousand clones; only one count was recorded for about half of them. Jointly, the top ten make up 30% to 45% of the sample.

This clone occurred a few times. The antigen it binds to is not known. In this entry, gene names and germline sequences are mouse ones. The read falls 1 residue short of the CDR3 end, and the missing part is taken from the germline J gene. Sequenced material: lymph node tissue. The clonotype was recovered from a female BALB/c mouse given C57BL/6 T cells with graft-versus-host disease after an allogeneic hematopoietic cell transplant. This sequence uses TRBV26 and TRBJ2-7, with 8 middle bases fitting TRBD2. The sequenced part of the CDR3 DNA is TGTGCCAGCAGTCACTGGGGGAGCTCCTATGAACAGTAC. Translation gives CASSHWGSSYEQY. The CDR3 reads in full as CASSHWGSSYEQYF.